Following are 10 T cell receptor beta chains from one sample sequenced in a study of T cell changes during pregnancy in multiple sclerosis. TCRdb's table, derived via immunoSEQ multiplex PCR, lists solely in-frame clones and lacks some. The profile shows 47,000 or so clones, about 94% of them singletons. The sequencing used CD4+ T cells from peripheral blood mononuclear cells, collected in the first trimester of pregnancy. The source of these receptors is a female donor with multiple sclerosis, enrolled in a pregnancy study.

DNA of the CDR3: TGTGCCAGCAGTGAGCCGGGACAGGGGGTTTGGGTCCCTCAAGAGACCCAGTACTTC. It yields the protein CASSEPGQGVWVPQETQYF. The J gene is TRBJ2-5, the V gene TRBV6-1; TRBD1 aligns across 11 bases. CDR3 length: 19 amino acids. V was clipped by 3 bases and J by 2 bases; unmatched bases: 14. Germline V lookup: CDR1 MNHNS, CDR2 SASEGT.

The J gene is TRBJ1-6, the V gene TRBV9; tentatively, D is TRBD1 (5 bases). This CDR3 is built from 12 residues. Germline assignment: CDR1 SGDLS and CDR2 YYNGEE. The ends were cut back, 4 bases at V and 8 bases at J, with 7 bases in the middle. This CDR3 is CASSPRDSPLHF. CDR3 sequence (DNA): TGTGCCAGCAGCCCCAGGGATTCACCCCTCCACTTT.

V is TRBV15 and J is TRBJ1-5; D remains ambiguous. V lost 1 base and J 6 bases, leaving 16 bases between the germline ends. The CDR3 extends over 16 amino acids. Germline V gives CDR1 LNHNV, CDR2 YYDKDF (reference sequence). CDR3: CATSRAEGKAGQPQHF. The DNA of the CDR3 is TGTGCCACCAGCAGAGCGGAAGGGAAAGCGGGTCAGCCCCAGCATTTT.

The V and J genes are TRBV15 and TRBJ2-1, with TRBD2 matching 11 bases. The CDR3 has 16 amino acids. Germline V gene lookup returns CDR1 LNHNV and CDR2 YYDKDF (reference sequence). The junction had 7 bases not matched to a gene; V was cut back by 0 bases and J by 9 bases. The CDR3 coding sequence is TGTGCCACCAGCAGAGATCCCACTAGCGGGGGCGGTGAGCAGTTCTTC. This encodes CATSRDPTSGGGEQFF.

The chain uses TRBV5-1 and TRBJ2-5, with TRBD2 matching 8 bases. V was clipped by 0 bases and J by 3 bases; unmatched bases: 7. The germline gives CDR1 SGHRS, CDR2 YFSETQ. CDR3 size: 16 residues. The CDR3 protein is CASSLAPLAGKETQYF. Written as DNA, the CDR3 is TGCGCCAGCAGCTTGGCCCCCTTAGCGGGGAAAGAGACCCAGTACTTC. Using reference TRBV5-1 and TRBJ2-5 for the parts outside the CDR3, the full variable domain is KAGVTQTPRYLIKTRGQQVTLSCSPISGHRSVSWYQQTPGQGLQFLFEYFSETQRNKGNFPGRFSGRQFSNSRSEMNVSTLELGDSALYLCASSLAPLAGKETQYFGPGTRLLVL.

The chain has TRBV7-2 and TRBJ1-6; a weak D match, TRBD1 (5 bases). Germline V gene data show CDR1 as SGHTA and CDR2 as FQGNSA. The CDR3 has 17 amino acids. V was clipped by 0 bases and J by 9 bases, with 18 bases between them. CDR3: CASSLALEAGLSSPLHF. The CDR3 region has the DNA TGTGCCAGCAGCTTAGCGCTTGAGGCGGGGCTGAGTTCACCCCTCCACTTT.

J is TRBJ1-6 and V is TRBV14; D remains unclear. The CDR3 has 16 amino acids. The V and J ends lost 1 base and 7 bases respectively, with 14 bases between them. In germline, CDR1 is SGHDN, CDR2 FVKESK. This chain's CDR3 is CASSQANPTRNSPLHF. CDR3 DNA: TGTGCCAGCAGCCAAGCGAACCCGACGAGGAATTCACCCCTCCACTTT.

The chain couples TRBV9 to TRBJ2-7; 11 nucleotides align to TRBD1. Germline V gene lookup returns CDR1 SGDLS and CDR2 YYNGEE. V lost 3 bases, J lost 1 base, and 3 bases stayed unmatched. The CDR3 runs 15 residues. The CDR3 DNA reads as TGTGCCAGCAGCGAAGGGACAGGGGGATCCTACGAGCAGTACTTC. Protein sequence: CASSEGTGGSYEQYF.

The J gene is TRBJ2-3, the V gene TRBV6-5, with 7 bases that match TRBD2. The V gene end was trimmed by 0 bases and the J gene end by 5 bases; junction bases not matched to a gene: 8. Germline V gene data show CDR1 as MNHEY and CDR2 as SVGAGI. This CDR3 has 16 amino acids. CDR3 nucleotides: TGTGCCAGCAGTTACTCGTCCGGACTAGTTGGAGATACGCAGTATTTT. Protein: CASSYSSGLVGDTQYF.

The V gene is TRBV19, the J gene TRBJ2-2; no reliable D call. V lost 9 bases to trimming and J lost 11 bases, with 13 bases between them. Looked up from germline, CDR1 is LNHDA and CDR2 is SQIVND (reference sequence). This CDR3 is 11 amino acids long. This CDR3 reads CASTSAFELFF. The CDR3 DNA is TGTGCCAGCACCTCAGCGTTCGAGCTGTTTTTT.